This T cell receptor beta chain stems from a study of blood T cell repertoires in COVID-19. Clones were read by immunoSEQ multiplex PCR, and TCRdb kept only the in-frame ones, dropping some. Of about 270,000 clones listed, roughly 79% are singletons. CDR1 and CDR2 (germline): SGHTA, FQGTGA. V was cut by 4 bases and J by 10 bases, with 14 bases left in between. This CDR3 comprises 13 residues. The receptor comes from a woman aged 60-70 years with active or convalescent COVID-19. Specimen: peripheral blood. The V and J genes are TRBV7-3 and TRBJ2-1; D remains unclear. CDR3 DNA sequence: TGTGCCAGCAGCTCAACCTCCCAGGTCGAGCAGTTCTTC. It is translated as CASSSTSQVEQFF.